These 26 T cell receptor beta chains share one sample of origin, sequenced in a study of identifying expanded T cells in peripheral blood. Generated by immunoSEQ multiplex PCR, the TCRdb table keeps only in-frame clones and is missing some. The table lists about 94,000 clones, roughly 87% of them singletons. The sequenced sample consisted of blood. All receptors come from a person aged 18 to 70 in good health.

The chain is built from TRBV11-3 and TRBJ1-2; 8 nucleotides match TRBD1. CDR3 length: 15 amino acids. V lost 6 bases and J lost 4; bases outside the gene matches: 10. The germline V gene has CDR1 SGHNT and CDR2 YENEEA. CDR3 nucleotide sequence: TGTGCCAGCAGATCGGGAGCCGGGACAGGCTATGGCTACACCTTC. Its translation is CASRSGAGTGYGYTF.

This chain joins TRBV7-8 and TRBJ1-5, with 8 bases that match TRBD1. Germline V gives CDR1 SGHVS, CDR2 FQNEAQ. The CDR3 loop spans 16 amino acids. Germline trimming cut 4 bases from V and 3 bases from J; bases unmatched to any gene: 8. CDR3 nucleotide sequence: TGTGCCAGCAGCTCCTCGGACAGGGCGCTCAATCAGCCCCAGCATTTT. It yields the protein CASSSSDRALNQPQHF.

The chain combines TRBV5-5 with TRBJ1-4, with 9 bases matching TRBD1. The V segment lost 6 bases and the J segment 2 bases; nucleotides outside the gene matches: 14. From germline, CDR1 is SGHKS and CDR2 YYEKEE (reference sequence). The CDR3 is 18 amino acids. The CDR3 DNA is TGTGCCAGCACCCTCGGGGACAGGGCCCTTGGGACTAATGAAAAACTGTTTTTT. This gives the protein CASTLGDRALGTNEKLFF.

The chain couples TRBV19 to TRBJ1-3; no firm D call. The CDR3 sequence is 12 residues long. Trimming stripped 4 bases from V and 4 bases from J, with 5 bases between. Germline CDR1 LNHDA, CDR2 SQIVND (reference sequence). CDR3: CASSRRGNTIYF. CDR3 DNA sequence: TGTGCCAGTAGTAGACGAGGAAACACCATATATTTT.

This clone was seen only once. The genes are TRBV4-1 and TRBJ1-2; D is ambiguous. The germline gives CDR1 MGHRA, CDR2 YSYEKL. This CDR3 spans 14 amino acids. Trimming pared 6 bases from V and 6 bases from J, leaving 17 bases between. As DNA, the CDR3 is TGCGCCAGCAGGCACCCGACAAGGGCAGATGGCTACACCTTC. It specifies CASRHPTRADGYTF.

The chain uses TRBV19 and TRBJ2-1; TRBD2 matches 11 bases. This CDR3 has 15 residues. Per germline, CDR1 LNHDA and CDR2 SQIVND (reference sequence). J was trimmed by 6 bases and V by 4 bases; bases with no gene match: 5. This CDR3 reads CASSTTSGDVNEQFF. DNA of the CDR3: TGTGCCAGTAGTACGACTAGCGGGGATGTCAATGAGCAGTTCTTC.

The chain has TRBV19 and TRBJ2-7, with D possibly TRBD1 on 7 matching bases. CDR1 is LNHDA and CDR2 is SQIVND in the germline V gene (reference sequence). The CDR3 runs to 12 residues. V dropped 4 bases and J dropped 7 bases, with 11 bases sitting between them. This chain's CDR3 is CASSSGTEEQYF. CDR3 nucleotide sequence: TGTGCCAGTAGTAGCGGGACAGAGGAGCAGTACTTC.

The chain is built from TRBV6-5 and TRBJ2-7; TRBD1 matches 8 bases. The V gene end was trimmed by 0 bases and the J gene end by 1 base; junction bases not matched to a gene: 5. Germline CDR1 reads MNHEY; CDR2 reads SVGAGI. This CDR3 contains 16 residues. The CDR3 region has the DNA TGTGCCAGCAGTTACTCGAGAAACAGGGGGTCCTACGAGCAGTACTTC. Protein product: CASSYSRNRGSYEQYF.

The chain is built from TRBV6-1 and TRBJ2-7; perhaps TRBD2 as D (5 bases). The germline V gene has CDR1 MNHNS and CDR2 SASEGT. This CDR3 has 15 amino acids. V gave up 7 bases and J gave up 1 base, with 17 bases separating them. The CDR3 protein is CASTRWLAGSYEQYF. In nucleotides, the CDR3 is TGTGCCAGCACCCGATGGCTAGCAGGTTCCTACGAGCAGTACTTC.

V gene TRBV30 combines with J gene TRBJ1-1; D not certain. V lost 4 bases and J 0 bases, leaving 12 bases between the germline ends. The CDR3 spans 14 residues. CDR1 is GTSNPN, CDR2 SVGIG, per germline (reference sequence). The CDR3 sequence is CAWTPGLMNTEAFF. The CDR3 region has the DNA TGTGCCTGGACCCCGGGGTTAATGAACACTGAAGCTTTCTTT. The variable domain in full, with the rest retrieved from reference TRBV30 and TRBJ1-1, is SQTIHQWPATLVQPVGSPLSLECTVEGTSNPNLYWYRQAAGRGLQLLFYSVGIGQISSEVPQNLSASRPQDRQFILSSKKLLLSDSGFYLCAWTPGLMNTEAFFGQGTRLTVV.

Here the CDR3 DNA reads TGTGCCAGCAGCGCCTGGGCGGGGGGGCTAAATGAGCAGTTCTTC. It encodes CASSAWAGGLNEQFF. J is TRBJ2-1 and V is TRBV7-9; 9 nucleotides match TRBD2. CDR1 and CDR2 (germline): SEHNR, FQNEAQ (reference sequence). V shed 5 bases and J 7 bases; nucleotides not matched to a gene: 9. The CDR3 length is 15 residues.

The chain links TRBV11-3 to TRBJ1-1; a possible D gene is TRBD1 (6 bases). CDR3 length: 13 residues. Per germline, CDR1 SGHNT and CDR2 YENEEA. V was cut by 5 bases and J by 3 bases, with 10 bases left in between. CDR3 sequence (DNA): TGTGCCAGCAGCACACAGGGTGACACTGAAGCTTTCTTT. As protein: CASSTQGDTEAFF.

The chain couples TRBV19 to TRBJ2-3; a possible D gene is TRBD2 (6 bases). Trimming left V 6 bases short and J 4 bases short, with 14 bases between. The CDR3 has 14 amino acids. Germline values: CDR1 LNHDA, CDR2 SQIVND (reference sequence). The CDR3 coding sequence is TGTGCCAGTAGAGATAGCGGAACATCAGATACGCAGTATTTT. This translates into CASRDSGTSDTQYF.

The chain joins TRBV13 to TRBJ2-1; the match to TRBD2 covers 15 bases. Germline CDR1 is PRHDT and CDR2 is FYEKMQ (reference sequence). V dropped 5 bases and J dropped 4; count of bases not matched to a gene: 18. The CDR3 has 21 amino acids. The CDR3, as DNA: TGTGCCAGCAGCACAGGCGGGATCGGGACTAGCGGGAGGCTCCAGTACAATGAGCAGTTCTTC. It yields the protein CASSTGGIGTSGRLQYNEQFF.

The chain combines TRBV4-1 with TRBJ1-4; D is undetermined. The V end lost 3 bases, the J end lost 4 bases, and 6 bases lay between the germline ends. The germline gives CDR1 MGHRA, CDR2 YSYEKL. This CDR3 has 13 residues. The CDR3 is CASSQENNEKLFF. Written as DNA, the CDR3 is TGCGCCAGCAGCCAGGAAAATAATGAAAAACTGTTTTTT.

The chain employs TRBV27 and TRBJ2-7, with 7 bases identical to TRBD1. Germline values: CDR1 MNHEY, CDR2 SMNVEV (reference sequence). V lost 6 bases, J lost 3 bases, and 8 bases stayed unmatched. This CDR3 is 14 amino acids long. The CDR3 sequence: CASRSTGLNYEQYF. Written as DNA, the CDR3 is TGTGCCAGCAGATCGACAGGGCTAAACTACGAGCAGTACTTC.

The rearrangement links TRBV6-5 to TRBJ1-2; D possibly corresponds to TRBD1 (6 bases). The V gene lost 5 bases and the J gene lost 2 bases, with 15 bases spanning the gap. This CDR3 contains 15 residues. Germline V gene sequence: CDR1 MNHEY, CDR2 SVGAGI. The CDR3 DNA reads TGTGCCAGCAGTACTCGGGACACCTTCAACTATGGCTACACCTTC. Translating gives CASSTRDTFNYGYTF.

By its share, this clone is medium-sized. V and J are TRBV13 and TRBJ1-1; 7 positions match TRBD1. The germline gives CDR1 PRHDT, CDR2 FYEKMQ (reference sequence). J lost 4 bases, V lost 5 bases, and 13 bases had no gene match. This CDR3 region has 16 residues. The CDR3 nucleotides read TGTGCCAGCAGCCCCCCCGGGGACAGCGGGGGCACTGAAGCTTTCTTT. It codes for CASSPPGDSGGTEAFF.

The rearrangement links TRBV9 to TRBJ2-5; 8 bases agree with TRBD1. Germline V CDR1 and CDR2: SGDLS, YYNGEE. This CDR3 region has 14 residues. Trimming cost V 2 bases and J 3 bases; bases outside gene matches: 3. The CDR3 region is CASSVGQVKETQYF. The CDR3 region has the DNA TGTGCCAGCAGCGTGGGACAGGTAAAAGAGACCCAGTACTTC.

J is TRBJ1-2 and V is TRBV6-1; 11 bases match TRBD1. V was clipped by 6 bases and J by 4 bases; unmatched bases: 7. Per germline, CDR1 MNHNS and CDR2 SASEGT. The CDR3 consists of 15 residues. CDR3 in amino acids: CASRKDRGQGYGYTF. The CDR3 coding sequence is TGTGCCAGCAGGAAGGACAGGGGGCAAGGCTATGGCTACACCTTC.

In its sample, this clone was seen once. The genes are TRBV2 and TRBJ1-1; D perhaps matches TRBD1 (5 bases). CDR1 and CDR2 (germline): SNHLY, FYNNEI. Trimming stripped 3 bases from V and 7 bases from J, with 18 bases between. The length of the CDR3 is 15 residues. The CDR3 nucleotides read TGTGCCAGCAGTGAGACGGAGACAGTCGACTTTGAAGCTTTCTTT. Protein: CASSETETVDFEAFF.

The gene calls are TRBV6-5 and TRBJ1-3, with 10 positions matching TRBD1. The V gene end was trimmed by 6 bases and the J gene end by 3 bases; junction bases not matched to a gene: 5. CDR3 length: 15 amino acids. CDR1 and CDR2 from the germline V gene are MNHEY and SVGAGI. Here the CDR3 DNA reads TGTGCCAGCAGACCTGACAGGGGGCATGGAAACACCATATATTTT. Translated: CASRPDRGHGNTIYF.

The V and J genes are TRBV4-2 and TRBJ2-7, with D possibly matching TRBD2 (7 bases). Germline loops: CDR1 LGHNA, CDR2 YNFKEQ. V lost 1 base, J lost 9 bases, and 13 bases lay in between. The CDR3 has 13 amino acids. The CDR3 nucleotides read TGTGCCAGCAGCCAAGGAGGGGGGGAGCTGCAGTACTTC. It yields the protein CASSQGGGELQYF.

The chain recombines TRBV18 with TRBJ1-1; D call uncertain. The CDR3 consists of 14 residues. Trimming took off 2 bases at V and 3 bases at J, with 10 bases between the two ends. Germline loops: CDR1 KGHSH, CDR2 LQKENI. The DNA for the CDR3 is TGTGCCAGCTCACCAGTAGCCTGGCACACTGAAGCTTTCTTT. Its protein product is CASSPVAWHTEAFF. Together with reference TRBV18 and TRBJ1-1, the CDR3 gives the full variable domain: NAGVMQNPRHLVRRRGQEARLRCSPMKGHSHVYWYRQLPEEGLKFMVYLQKENIIDESGMPKERFSAEFPKEGPSILRIQQVVRGDSAAYFCASSPVAWHTEAFFGQGTRLTVV.

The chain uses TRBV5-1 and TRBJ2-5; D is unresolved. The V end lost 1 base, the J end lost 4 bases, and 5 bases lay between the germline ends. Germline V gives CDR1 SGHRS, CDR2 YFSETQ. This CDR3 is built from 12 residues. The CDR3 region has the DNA TGCGCCAGCAGCTTGAGCAGAGAGACCCAGTACTTC. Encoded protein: CASSLSRETQYF.

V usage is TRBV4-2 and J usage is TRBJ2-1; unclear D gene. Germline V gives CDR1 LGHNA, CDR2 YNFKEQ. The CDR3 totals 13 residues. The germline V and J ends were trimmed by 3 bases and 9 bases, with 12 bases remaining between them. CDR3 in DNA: TGTGCCAGCAGCCACGGCTTTTCTGGTGAGCAGTTCTTC. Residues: CASSHGFSGEQFF.